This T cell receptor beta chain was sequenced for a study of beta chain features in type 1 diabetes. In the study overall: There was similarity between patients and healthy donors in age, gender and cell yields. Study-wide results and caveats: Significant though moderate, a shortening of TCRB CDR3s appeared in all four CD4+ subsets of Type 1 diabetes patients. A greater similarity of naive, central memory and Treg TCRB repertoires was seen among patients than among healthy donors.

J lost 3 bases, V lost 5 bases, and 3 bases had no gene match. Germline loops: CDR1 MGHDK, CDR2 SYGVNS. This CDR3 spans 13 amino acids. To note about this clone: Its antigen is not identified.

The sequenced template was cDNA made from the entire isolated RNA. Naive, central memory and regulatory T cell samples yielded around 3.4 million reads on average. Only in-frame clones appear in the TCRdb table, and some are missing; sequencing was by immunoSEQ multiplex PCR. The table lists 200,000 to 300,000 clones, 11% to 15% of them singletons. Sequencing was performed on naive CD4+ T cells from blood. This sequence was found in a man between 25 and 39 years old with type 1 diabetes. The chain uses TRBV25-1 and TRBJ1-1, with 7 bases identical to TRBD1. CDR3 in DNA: TGTGCCAGCAGTTCACAGGGGTACACTGAAGCTTTCTTT. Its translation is CASSSQGYTEAFF. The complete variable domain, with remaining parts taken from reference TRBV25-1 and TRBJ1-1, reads EADIYQTPRYLVIGTGKKITLECSQTMGHDKMYWYQQDPGMELHLIHYSYGVNSTEKGDLSSESTVSRIRTEHFPLTLESARPSHTSQYLCASSSQGYTEAFFGQGTRLTVV.